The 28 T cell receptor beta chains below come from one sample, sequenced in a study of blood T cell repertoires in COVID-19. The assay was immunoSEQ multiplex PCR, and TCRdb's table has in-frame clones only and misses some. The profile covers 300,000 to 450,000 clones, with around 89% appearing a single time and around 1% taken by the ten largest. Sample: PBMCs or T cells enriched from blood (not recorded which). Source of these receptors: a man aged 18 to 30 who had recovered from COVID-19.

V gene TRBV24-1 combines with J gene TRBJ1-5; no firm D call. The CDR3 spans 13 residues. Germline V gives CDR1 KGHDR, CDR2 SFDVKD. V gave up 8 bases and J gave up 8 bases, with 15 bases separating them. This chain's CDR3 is CATNSAGGEPQHF. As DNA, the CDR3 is TGTGCCACCAATTCAGCGGGTGGTGAGCCCCAGCATTTT.

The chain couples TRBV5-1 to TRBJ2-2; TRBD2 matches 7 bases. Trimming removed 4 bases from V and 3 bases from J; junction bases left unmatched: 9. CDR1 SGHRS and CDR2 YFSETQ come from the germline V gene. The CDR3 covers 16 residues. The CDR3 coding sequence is TGCGCCAGCAGCCTCATGGGGGGGTCGGACACCGGGGAGCTGTTTTTT. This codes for CASSLMGGSDTGELFF.

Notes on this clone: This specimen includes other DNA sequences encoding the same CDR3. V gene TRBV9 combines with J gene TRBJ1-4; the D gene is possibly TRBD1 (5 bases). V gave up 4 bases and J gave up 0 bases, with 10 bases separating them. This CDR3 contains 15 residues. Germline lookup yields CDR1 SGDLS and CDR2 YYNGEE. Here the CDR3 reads CASSLGQATNEKLFF. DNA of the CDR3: TGTGCCAGCAGCCTAGGACAAGCAACTAATGAAAAACTGTTTTTT.

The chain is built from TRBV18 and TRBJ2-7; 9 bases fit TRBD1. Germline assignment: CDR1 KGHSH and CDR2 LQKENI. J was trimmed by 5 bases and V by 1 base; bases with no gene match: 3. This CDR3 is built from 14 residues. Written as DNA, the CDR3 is TGTGCCAGCTCACCACTAACAGGGGGCGACGAGCAGTACTTC. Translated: CASSPLTGGDEQYF.

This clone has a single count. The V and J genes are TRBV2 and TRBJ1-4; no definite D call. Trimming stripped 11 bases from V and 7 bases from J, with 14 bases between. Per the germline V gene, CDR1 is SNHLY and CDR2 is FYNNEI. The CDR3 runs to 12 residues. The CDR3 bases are TGTGCCTCCCGTAGCGGTTTTGAAAAACTGTTTTTT. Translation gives CASRSGFEKLFF.

As DNA, the CDR3 is TGTGCCAGCAGCTTAACGAGGGGGACAGGGGTTTTTGACACCGGGGAGCTGTTTTTT. It codes for CASSLTRGTGVFDTGELFF. The chain is built from TRBV7-3 and TRBJ2-2; 10 positions agree with TRBD1. The CDR3 is 19 residues long. Per germline, CDR1 SGHTA and CDR2 FQGTGA. Germline trimming cut 0 bases from V and 3 bases from J; bases unmatched to any gene: 10. Filled out from reference TRBV7-3 and TRBJ2-2, the complete variable domain reads GAGVSQTPSNKVTEKGKYVELRCDPISGHTALYWYRQSLGQGPEFLIYFQGTGAADDSGLPNDRFFAVRPEGSVSTLKIQRTERGDSAVYLCASSLTRGTGVFDTGELFFGEGSRLTVL.

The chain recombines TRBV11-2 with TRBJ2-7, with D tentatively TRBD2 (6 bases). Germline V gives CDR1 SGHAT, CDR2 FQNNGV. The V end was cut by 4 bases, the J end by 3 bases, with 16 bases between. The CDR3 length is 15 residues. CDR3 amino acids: CASSWGESPLYEQYF. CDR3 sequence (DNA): TGTGCCAGCAGCTGGGGGGAGTCACCGCTCTACGAGCAGTACTTC.

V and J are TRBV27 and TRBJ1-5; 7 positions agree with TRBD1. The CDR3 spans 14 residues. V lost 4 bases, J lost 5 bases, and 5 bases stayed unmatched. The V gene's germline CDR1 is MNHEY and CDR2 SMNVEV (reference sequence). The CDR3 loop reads CASSSQGLYQPQHF. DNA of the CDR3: TGTGCCAGCAGTTCACAGGGGTTATATCAGCCCCAGCATTTT.

CDR3 in DNA: TGTGCCAGCACTCAGTACAATGAGCAGTTCTTC. Translating gives CASTQYNEQFF. This chain joins TRBV6-5 and TRBJ2-1, with D unresolved. Per the germline V gene, CDR1 is MNHEY and CDR2 is SVGAGI. Trimming took 7 bases from V and 4 from J, leaving 5 bases between them. This CDR3 region has 11 residues.

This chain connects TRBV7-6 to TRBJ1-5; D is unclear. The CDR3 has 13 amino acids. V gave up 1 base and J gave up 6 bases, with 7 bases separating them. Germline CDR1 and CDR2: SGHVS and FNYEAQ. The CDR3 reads CASSLEGGQPQHF. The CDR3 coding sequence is TGTGCCAGCAGCTTAGAAGGAGGTCAGCCCCAGCATTTT.

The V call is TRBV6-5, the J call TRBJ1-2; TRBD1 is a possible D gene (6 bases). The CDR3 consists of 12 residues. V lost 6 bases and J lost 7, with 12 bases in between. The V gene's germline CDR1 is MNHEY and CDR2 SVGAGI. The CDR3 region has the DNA TGTGCCAGCAGACTCGGACAGCTTGGCTACACCTTC. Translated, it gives CASRLGQLGYTF.

In nucleotides, the CDR3 is TGCGCCAGCAGTCAATCGTATCCAGGGTATCACAATGAGCAGTTCTTC. It codes for CASSQSYPGYHNEQFF. The gene calls are TRBV23-1 and TRBJ2-1, with D possibly TRBD1 on 5 matching bases. TRBV23-1 is flagged as an ORF with uncertain function. This CDR3 comprises 16 residues. V dropped 0 bases and J dropped 5 bases, with 14 bases sitting between them.

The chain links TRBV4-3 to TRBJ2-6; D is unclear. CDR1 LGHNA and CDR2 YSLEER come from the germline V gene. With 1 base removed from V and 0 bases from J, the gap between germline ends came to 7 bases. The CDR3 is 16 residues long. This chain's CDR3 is CASSQVPYSGANVLTF. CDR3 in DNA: TGCGCCAGCAGCCAAGTCCCGTACTCTGGGGCCAACGTCCTGACTTTC.

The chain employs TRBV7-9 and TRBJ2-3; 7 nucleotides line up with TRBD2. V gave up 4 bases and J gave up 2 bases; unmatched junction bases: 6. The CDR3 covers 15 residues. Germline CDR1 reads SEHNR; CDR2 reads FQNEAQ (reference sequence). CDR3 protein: CASSSSGKLTDTQYF. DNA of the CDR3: TGTGCCAGCAGCTCGAGCGGGAAACTCACAGATACGCAGTATTTT.

Here the CDR3 DNA reads TGCGCCAGCAGCGCAGGGACAGGGCGGGCCAAAAACATTCAGTACTTC. It specifies CASSAGTGRAKNIQYF. The J gene is TRBJ2-4, the V gene TRBV5-1, with TRBD1 matching over 9 bases. CDR1 and CDR2 from the germline V gene are SGHRS and YFSETQ. This CDR3 is built from 16 residues. V was clipped by 4 bases and J by 1 base; unmatched bases: 6.

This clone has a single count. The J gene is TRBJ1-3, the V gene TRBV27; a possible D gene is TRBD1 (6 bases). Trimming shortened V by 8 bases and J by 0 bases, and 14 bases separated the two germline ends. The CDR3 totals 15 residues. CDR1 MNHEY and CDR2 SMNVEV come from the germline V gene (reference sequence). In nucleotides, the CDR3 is TGTGCCAGCCGACCGACAGGATCCTCTGGAAACACCATATATTTT. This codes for CASRPTGSSGNTIYF.

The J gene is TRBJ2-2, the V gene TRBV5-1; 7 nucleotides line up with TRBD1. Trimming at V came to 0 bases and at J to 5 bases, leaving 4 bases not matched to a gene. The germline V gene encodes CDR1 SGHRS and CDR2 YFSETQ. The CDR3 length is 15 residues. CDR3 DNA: TGCGCCAGCAGCTTGGACAGGGGTCAAACCGGGGAGCTGTTTTTT. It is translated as CASSLDRGQTGELFF.

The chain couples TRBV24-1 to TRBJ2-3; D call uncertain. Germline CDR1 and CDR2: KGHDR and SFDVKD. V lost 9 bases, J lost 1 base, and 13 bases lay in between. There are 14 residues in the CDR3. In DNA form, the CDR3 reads TGTGCCACCTCAACCACCACGGGCACAGATACGCAGTATTTT. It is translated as CATSTTTGTDTQYF.

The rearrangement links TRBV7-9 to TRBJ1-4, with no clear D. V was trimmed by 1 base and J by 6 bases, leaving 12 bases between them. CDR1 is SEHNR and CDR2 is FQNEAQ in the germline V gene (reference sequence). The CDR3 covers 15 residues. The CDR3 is CASSLGRGSHEKLFF. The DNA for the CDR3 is TGTGCCAGCAGCTTAGGACGAGGGAGTCATGAAAAACTGTTTTTT.

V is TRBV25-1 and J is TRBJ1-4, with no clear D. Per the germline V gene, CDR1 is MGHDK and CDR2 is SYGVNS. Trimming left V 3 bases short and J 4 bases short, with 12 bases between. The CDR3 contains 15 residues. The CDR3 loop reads CASSDRGLINEKLFF. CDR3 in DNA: TGTGCCAGCAGTGACCGAGGACTAATTAATGAAAAACTGTTTTTT.

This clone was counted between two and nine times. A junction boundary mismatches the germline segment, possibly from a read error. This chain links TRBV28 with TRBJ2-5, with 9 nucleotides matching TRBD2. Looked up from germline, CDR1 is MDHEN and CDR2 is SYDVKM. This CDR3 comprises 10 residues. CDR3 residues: CVSGRETQYF. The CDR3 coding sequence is TGCGTCAGCGGGAGGGAGACCCAGTACTTC.

The CDR3 nucleotides read TGTGCCAGCAGCTCCCCGACAGGGGGCAATAGCAATCAGCCCCAGCATTTT. Protein: CASSSPTGGNSNQPQHF. This chain links TRBV11-2 with TRBJ1-5; the match to TRBD1 covers 10 bases. Germline values: CDR1 SGHAT, CDR2 FQNNGV. The V segment lost 4 bases and the J segment 0 bases; nucleotides outside the gene matches: 6. This CDR3 spans 17 amino acids.

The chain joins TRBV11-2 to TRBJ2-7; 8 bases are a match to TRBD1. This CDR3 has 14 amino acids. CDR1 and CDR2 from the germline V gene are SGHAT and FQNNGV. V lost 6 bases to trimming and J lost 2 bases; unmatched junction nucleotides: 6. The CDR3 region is CASSSRDRTYEQYF. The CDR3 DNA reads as TGTGCCAGCAGTTCACGGGACAGGACCTACGAGCAGTACTTC.

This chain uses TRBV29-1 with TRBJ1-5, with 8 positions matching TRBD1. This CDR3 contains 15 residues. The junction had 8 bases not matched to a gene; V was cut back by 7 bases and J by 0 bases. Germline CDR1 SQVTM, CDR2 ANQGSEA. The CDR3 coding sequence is TGCAGCGCCTCGACAGGGGCCTATAGCAATCAGCCCCAGCATTTT. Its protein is CSASTGAYSNQPQHF.

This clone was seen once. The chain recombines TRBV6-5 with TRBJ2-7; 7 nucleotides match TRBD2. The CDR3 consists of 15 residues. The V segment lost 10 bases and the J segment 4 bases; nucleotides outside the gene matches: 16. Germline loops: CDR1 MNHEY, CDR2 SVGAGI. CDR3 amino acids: CATWNYGTTPYEQYF. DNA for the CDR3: TGTGCCACCTGGAATTACGGGACTACTCCATACGAGCAGTACTTC.

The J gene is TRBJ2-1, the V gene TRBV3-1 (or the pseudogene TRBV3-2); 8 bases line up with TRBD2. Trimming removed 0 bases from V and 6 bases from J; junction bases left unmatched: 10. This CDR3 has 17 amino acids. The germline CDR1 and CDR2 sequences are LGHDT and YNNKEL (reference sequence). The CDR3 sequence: CASSQDPGGAVVNEQFF. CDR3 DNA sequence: TGTGCCAGCAGCCAAGATCCCGGGGGGGCAGTGGTCAATGAGCAGTTCTTC.

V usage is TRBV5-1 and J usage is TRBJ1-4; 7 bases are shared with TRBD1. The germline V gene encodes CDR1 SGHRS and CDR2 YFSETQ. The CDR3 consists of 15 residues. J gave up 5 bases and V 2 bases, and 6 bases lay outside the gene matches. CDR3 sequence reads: CASSFAGTENEKLFF. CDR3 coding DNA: TGCGCCAGCAGCTTCGCCGGGACAGAGAATGAAAAACTGTTTTTT.

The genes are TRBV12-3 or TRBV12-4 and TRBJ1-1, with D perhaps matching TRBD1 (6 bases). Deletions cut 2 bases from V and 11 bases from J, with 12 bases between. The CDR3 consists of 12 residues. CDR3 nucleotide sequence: TGTGCCAGCAGTTTACAGGGGATCAAGGCTTTCTTT. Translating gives CASSLQGIKAFF.